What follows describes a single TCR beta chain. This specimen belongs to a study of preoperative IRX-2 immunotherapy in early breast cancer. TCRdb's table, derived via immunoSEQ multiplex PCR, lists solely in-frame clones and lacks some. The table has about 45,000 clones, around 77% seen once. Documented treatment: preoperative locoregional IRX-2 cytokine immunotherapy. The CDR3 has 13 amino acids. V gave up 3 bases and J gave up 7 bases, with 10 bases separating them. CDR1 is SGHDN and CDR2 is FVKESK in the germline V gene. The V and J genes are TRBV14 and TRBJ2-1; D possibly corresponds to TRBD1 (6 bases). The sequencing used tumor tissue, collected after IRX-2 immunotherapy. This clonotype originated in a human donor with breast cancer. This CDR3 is CASSQGARNEQFF. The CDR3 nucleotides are TGTGCCAGCAGCCAGGGGGCTCGTAATGAGCAGTTCTTC. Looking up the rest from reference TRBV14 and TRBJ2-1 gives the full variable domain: EAGVTQFPSHSVIEKGQTVTLRCDPISGHDNLYWYRRVMGKEIKFLLHFVKESKQDESGMPNNRFLAERTGGTYSTLKVQPAELEDSGVYFCASSQGARNEQFFGPGTRLTVL.